This TCR beta chain is from a study of cytomegalovirus exposure and HLA in healthy donors. Overall study: The 550 to 800 first-cohort repertoires and the 95 to 150 validation repertoires shared the same platform, a later analysis reported.

Germline CDR1 is SGDLS and CDR2 is YYNGEE. Trimming pared 2 bases from V and 4 bases from J, leaving 12 bases between. The CDR3 sequence is 14 residues long. Profiling relied on immunoSEQ multiplex PCR, and the TCRdb table lists in-frame clones only, not all of them. This sample has about 68,000 clones, with 95% to 97% found just once. For this clone: Its antigen is undetermined.

General study points: According to a subsequent analysis, TCR clusters from the first cohort were inclined to appear together in the 130 or so validation repertoires. A list of more than 150 TCR beta chains associated with cytomegalovirus was given.

V gene TRBV9 combines with J gene TRBJ2-5, with a tentative D call TRBD2 (5 bases). Specimen: PBMCs. The receptor's source is a man between 18 and 35 years old in good health and CMV-seronegative. CDR3 sequence (DNA): TGTGCCAGCAGCGTCGGCGGAAGCGGAGAGACCCAGTACTTC. Its protein product is CASSVGGSGETQYF.